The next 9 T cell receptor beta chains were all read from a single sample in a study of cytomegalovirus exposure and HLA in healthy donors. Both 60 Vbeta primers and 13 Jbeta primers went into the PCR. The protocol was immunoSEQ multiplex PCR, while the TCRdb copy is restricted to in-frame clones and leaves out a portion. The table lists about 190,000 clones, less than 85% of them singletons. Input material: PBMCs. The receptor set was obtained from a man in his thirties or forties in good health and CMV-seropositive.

CDR3 loop: CASFSGVLNTEAFF. CDR3 nucleotides: TGTGCCAGTTTCTCCGGGGTCTTGAACACTGAAGCTTTCTTT. The genes are TRBV19 and TRBJ1-1; D not resolved. The CDR3 extends over 14 amino acids. CDR1 LNHDA and CDR2 SQIVND come from the germline V gene (reference sequence). Trimming stripped 8 bases from V and 0 bases from J, with 13 bases between. Supplemented by reference TRBV19 and TRBJ1-1, the full variable domain reads DGGITQSPKYLFRKEGQNVTLSCEQNLNHDAMYWYRQDPGQGLRLIYYSQIVNDFQKGDIAEGYSVSREKKESFPLTVTSAQKNPTAFYLCASFSGVLNTEAFFGQGTRLTVV.

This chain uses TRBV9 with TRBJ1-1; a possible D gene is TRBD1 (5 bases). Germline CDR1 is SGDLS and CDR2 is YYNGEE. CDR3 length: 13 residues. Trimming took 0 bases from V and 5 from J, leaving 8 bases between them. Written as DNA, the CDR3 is TGTGCCAGCAGCGTAGAGGACACGACTGAAGCTTTCTTT. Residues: CASSVEDTTEAFF.

CDR3 sequence (DNA): TGTGCCAGCACCTTTACAGGGGAGAACTACGAGCAGTACTTC. Translating gives CASTFTGENYEQYF. The rearrangement links TRBV7-2 to TRBJ2-7; 7 nucleotides align to TRBD1. After removal of 7 bases from V and 3 bases from J, the junction contained 9 bases not matched to a gene. The CDR3 totals 14 residues. Germline lookup yields CDR1 SGHTA and CDR2 FQGNSA.

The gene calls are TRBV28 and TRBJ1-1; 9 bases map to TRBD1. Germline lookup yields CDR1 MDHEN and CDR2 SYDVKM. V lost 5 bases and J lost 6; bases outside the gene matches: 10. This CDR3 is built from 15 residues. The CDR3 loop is CASSPAGQGRAEAFF. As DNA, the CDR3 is TGTGCCAGCAGTCCGGCTGGACAGGGGCGAGCTGAAGCTTTCTTT.

In DNA, the CDR3 is TGTGCCAGCATCCTAAGGGGCTCTGGAAACACCATATATTTT. Encoded protein: CASILRGSGNTIYF. The chain is built from TRBV28 and TRBJ1-3; D is perhaps TRBD1 (5 bases). V was shortened by 7 bases and J by 0 bases, with 10 bases between the two germline ends. The CDR3 loop spans 14 amino acids. Per germline, CDR1 MDHEN and CDR2 SYDVKM.

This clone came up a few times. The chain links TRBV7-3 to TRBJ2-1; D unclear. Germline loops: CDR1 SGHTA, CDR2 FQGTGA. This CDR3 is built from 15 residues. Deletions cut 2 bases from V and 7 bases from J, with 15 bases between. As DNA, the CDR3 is TGTGCCAGCAGCTTAGAGGTGACGGATGGGAATGAGCAGTTCTTC. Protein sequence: CASSLEVTDGNEQFF.

The CDR3 reads CASSQSGSYYEQYF. The DNA for the CDR3 is TGTGCCAGCAGCCAGTCGGGATCTTACTACGAGCAGTACTTC. The chain carries TRBV7-2 and TRBJ2-7, with D tentatively TRBD2 (5 bases). Between the trimmed V and J ends, which lost 5 bases and 3 bases, there was a span of 14 bases. Germline V lookup: CDR1 SGHTA, CDR2 FQGNSA. The CDR3 is 14 amino acids.

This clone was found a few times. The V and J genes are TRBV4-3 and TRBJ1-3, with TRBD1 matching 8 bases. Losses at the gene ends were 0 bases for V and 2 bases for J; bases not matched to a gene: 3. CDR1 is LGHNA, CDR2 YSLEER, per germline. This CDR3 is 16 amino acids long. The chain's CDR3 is CASSQDQGAAGNTIYF. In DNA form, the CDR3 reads TGCGCCAGCAGCCAAGATCAGGGGGCTGCTGGAAACACCATATATTTT.

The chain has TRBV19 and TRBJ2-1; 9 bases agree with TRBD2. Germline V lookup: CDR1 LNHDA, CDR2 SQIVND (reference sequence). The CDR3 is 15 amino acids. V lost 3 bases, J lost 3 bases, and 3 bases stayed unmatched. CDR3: CASSISSGDYNEQFF. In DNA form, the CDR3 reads TGTGCCAGTAGTATTTCTAGCGGGGACTACAATGAGCAGTTCTTC.